This TCR beta chain is drawn from a study of tumor-infiltrating lymphocytes in oesophageal squamous cell carcinoma. The ends lost 0 bases at V and 5 bases at J; junction bases unmatched: 6. Germline V lookup: CDR1 SGHRS, CDR2 YFSETQ. This CDR3 is built from 15 residues. Via MiXCR, TCRdb re-called the PCR reads, giving one row per CDR3 protein. This sample has around 14,000 distinct CDR3 sequences, with about 56% found just once. The V call is TRBV5-1, the J call TRBJ2-5, with 8 positions matching TRBD1. The origin of this receptor is a male donor with esophageal squamous cell carcinoma. Sequencing was done on a sample of esophageal tumor tissue. CDR3 in amino acids: CASSLEVRGQETQYF. CDR3 DNA: TGCGCCAGCAGCTTGGAAGTCAGGGGGCAGGAGACCCAGTACTTC. The full variable domain, in which reference TRBV5-1 and TRBJ2-5 provide the parts outside the CDR3, is KAGVTQTPRYLIKTRGQQVTLSCSPISGHRSVSWYQQTPGQGLQFLFEYFSETQRNKGNFPGRFSGRQFSNSRSEMNVSTLELGDSALYLCASSLEVRGQETQYFGPGTRLLVL.